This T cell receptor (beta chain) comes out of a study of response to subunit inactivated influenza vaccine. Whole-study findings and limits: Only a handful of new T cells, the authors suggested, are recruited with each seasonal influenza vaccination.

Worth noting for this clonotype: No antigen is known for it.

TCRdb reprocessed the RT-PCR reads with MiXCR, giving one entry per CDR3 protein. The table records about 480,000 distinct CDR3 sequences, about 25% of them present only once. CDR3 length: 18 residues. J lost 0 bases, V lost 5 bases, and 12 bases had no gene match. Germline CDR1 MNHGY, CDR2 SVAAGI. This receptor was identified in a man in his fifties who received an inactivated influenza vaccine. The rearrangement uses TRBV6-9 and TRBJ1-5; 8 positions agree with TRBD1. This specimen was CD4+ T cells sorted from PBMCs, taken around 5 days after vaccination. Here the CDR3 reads CASSPGGHCPYSNQPQHF. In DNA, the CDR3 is TGTGCCAGCAGTCCAGGGGGCCATTGCCCCTATAGCAATCAGCCCCAGCATTTT.